One sample yielded the 20 T cell receptor beta chains listed below, sequenced in a study of cytomegalovirus exposure and HLA in healthy donors (dated by TCRdb to about 2017). The library was obtained by the immunoSEQ multiplex PCR assay. The clones in this table, taken by TCRdb from immuneACCESS, are in-frame only. Not every clone is retained; where verified, under half of the shortfall comes from an unresolved V gene, and the cause of the rest is unknown. Within this sample are about 76,000 clones, with approximately 95% of them counted one time only. Roughly 1.6% of the sample is held by the ten biggest clonotypes. Material for sequencing was PBMCs. These receptors were collected from a man aged 18 to 29 in good health and CMV-seropositive.

This chain uses TRBV4-1 with TRBJ1-3, with TRBD1 matching over 10 bases. The CDR3 contains 15 residues. The trim removed 5 bases at V and 8 bases at J, leaving 9 bases unmatched. CDR1 and CDR2 from the germline V gene are MGHRA and YSYEKL. The chain's CDR3 is CASSSPGQGTYTIYF. The CDR3 DNA reads TGCGCCAGCAGCTCCCCGGGACAGGGGACTTACACCATATATTTT.

In DNA form, the CDR3 reads TGTGCCAGCAGCTCCGGGGGGGGGTCCTACGAGCAGTACTTC. As protein: CASSSGGGSYEQYF. The chain carries TRBV5-4 and TRBJ2-7; the match to TRBD2 covers 8 bases. Germline CDR1 is SGHNT and CDR2 is YYREEE (reference sequence). This CDR3 is 14 amino acids long. The trim removed 3 bases at V and 1 base at J, leaving 3 bases unmatched.

A single count supports this clone. The chain carries TRBV25-1 and TRBJ2-6; D not certain. Trimming took 4 bases from V and 0 from J, leaving 7 bases between them. The length of the CDR3 is 15 residues. Germline CDR1 reads MGHDK; CDR2 reads SYGVNS. The CDR3 spells CASSGGSSGANVLTF. The CDR3, as DNA: TGTGCCAGCAGTGGAGGAAGCTCTGGGGCCAACGTCCTGACTTTC.

The genes are TRBV7-9 and TRBJ2-7, with a possible D match to TRBD1 (6 bases). Trimming cost V 1 base and J 2 bases, with 12 bases left between them. Germline V gene lookup returns CDR1 SEHNR and CDR2 FQNEAQ (reference sequence). This CDR3 region has 15 residues. CDR3 in amino acids: CASSLGEGQTYEQYF. The CDR3 DNA reads as TGTGCCAGCAGCTTAGGCGAAGGACAGACCTACGAGCAGTACTTC.

This clone came up a few times. The rearrangement uses TRBV6-5 and TRBJ1-1; D not certain. CDR3 length: 14 residues. Germline values: CDR1 MNHEY, CDR2 SVGAGI. V shed 6 bases and J shed 3 bases, with 14 bases lying between them. CDR3 DNA sequence: TGTGCCAGCAGCTACACTCCCGGGGACACTGAAGCTTTCTTT. Encoded protein: CASSYTPGDTEAFF.

The rearrangement links TRBV10-3 to TRBJ1-1, with unresolved D. The CDR3 is 13 residues long. Germline V gene data show CDR1 as ENHRY and CDR2 as SYGVKD. Trimming stripped 6 bases from V and 4 bases from J, with 12 bases between. The CDR3 is CAIRGSPGTEAFF. CDR3 DNA: TGTGCCATCAGGGGTTCACCGGGCACTGAAGCTTTCTTT.

For this clone: Germline is not matched at one junction end, which may reflect a read error. The V gene is TRBV30, the J gene TRBJ2-5; D possibly uses TRBD1 or TRBD2 (7 bases each). The CDR3 covers 13 residues. Germline V CDR1 and CDR2: GTSNPN, SVGIG (reference sequence). CDR3 DNA sequence: TGTGCCCGGAGCGGGGACAGACAAGAGACCCAGTACTTC. Translation gives CARSGDRQETQYF.

The chain joins TRBV5-6 to TRBJ1-3, with 8 positions matching TRBD1. Looked up from germline, CDR1 is SGHDT and CDR2 is YYEEEE. The CDR3 extends over 13 amino acids. The V and J ends lost 6 bases and 3 bases, in that order; junction bases with no gene match: 2. CDR3: CASTTGVGNTIYF. CDR3 DNA sequence: TGTGCCAGCACGACAGGGGTTGGAAACACCATATATTTT. The variable domain in full, completed from reference TRBV5-6 and TRBJ1-3, reads DAGVTQSPTHLIKTRGQQVTLRCSPKSGHDTVSWYQQALGQGPQFIFQYYEEEERQRGNFPDRFSGHQFPNYSSELNVNALLLGDSALYLCASTTGVGNTIYFGEGSWLTVV.

The rearrangement joins TRBV9 to TRBJ2-6; no clear D. The V gene lost 1 base and the J gene lost 2 bases, with 4 bases spanning the gap. This CDR3 contains 14 residues. Germline CDR1 and CDR2: SGDLS and YYNGEE. In DNA form, the CDR3 reads TGTGCCAGCAGCGTACATCCTGGGGCCAACGTCCTGACTTTC. It codes for CASSVHPGANVLTF.

The V call is TRBV28, the J call TRBJ2-1; D may be TRBD2 (6 bases). Germline V gene sequence: CDR1 MDHEN, CDR2 SYDVKM. Trimming left V 7 bases short and J 6 bases short, with 13 bases between. There are 13 residues in the CDR3. CDR3 in DNA: TGTGCCAGCACCAGACTAGGTCCCAATGAGCAGTTCTTC. This encodes CASTRLGPNEQFF.

CDR3 DNA sequence: TGTGCCATCTCGGATGAGGTCGGAAGCAATCAGCCCCAGCATTTT. This sequence encodes CAISDEVGSNQPQHF. J is TRBJ1-5 and V is TRBV10-3, with D unclear. Trimming removed 8 bases at V and 1 base at J, with 15 bases between. The CDR3 is 15 residues long. The germline V gene has CDR1 ENHRY and CDR2 SYGVKD.

The chain joins TRBV7-8 to TRBJ2-7, with TRBD1 identical over 8 bases. CDR3 length equals 14 residues. V dropped 10 bases and J dropped 2; count of bases not matched to a gene: 10. CDR1 is SGHVS, CDR2 FQNEAQ, per germline. CDR3 in amino acids: CATGVTGETYEQYF. In DNA form, the CDR3 reads TGTGCCACCGGAGTGACAGGGGAAACCTACGAGCAGTACTTC.

Only one count was recorded for this clone. The chain has TRBV28 and TRBJ2-3, with TRBD2 identical over 10 bases. V shed 6 bases, J shed 2 bases, and the junction held 5 bases outside the gene matches. Per the germline V gene, CDR1 is MDHEN and CDR2 is SYDVKM. This CDR3 has 15 amino acids. CDR3 loop: CASRPSGRATDTQYF. The CDR3 DNA is TGTGCCAGCAGACCAAGCGGGAGGGCCACAGATACGCAGTATTTT.

The chain employs TRBV10-3 and TRBJ2-3; TRBD1 aligns across 7 bases. The CDR3 has 13 residues. Losses at the gene ends were 7 bases for V and 4 bases for J; bases not matched to a gene: 5. From germline, CDR1 is ENHRY and CDR2 SYGVKD. DNA of the CDR3: TGTGCCATCATTCGGGACAGATCAGATACGCAGTATTTT. Protein: CAIIRDRSDTQYF.

This chain links TRBV5-1 with TRBJ2-3; 8 nucleotides align to TRBD2. V lost 1 base and J lost 0; bases outside the gene matches: 16. The CDR3 runs 20 residues. CDR1 is SGHRS and CDR2 is YFSETQ in the germline V gene. CDR3 sequence reads: CASSLMPPVGRASSTDTQYF. The DNA for the CDR3 is TGCGCCAGCAGCTTGATGCCGCCTGTCGGGAGGGCTTCTAGCACAGATACGCAGTATTTT.

The rearrangement joins TRBV6-5 to TRBJ1-2, with 7 positions matching TRBD1. This CDR3 has 13 residues. Trimming at V came to 10 bases and at J to 7 bases, leaving 12 bases not matched to a gene. Germline CDR1 MNHEY, CDR2 SVGAGI. CDR3 region: CATKTGSVGGYTF. The CDR3, as DNA: TGTGCCACCAAGACAGGGAGTGTTGGTGGCTACACCTTC.

This sequence joins TRBV2 and TRBJ2-1; maybe TRBD2 (5 bases). V lost 0 bases and J 6 bases, leaving 21 bases between the germline ends. The CDR3 is 18 residues long. The germline V gene has CDR1 SNHLY and CDR2 FYNNEI. The CDR3 nucleotides read TGTGCCAGCAGTGAAGCAGAGAGCGGAGGCCGGGGTGGCAATGAGCAGTTCTTC. This sequence encodes CASSEAESGGRGGNEQFF.

The genes are TRBV18 and TRBJ2-6, with D unclear. Germline V gives CDR1 KGHSH, CDR2 LQKENI. Trimming took off 3 bases at V and 0 bases at J, with 6 bases between the two ends. The CDR3 has 15 amino acids. CDR3 loop: CASSPGASGANVLTF. In DNA form, the CDR3 reads TGTGCCAGCTCACCGGGCGCCTCTGGGGCCAACGTCCTGACTTTC.

This clone occurred once. V gene TRBV7-2 combines with J gene TRBJ2-7; 14 bases are shared with TRBD2. This CDR3 spans 15 amino acids. J lost 5 bases, V lost 5 bases, and 5 bases had no gene match. CDR1 and CDR2 from the germline V gene are SGHTA and FQGNSA. CDR3 residues: CASSRGLAGGNEQYF. In DNA, the CDR3 is TGTGCCAGCAGCCGAGGACTAGCGGGAGGAAACGAGCAGTACTTC.

In its sample, this clone was seen a few times. The CDR3 loop is CASSLAIATNEKLFF. The CDR3 region has the DNA TGCGCCAGCAGCTTGGCCATAGCTACTAATGAAAAACTGTTTTTT. The V gene is TRBV5-1, the J gene TRBJ1-4; D is ambiguous. Trimming left V 0 bases short and J 2 bases short, with 8 bases between. The CDR3 loop spans 15 amino acids. Germline-derived CDR1 and CDR2 are SGHRS and YFSETQ.